This TCR beta chain was identified in a study of vaccination and CD4 T cells after COVID-19 (dated by TCRdb to between 2020 and 2023). Some background on the complete study: Convalescent patients had a positive SARS-CoV-2 result on nasal swab PCR, and of these patients, some 10 had mild disease and one had severe disease. Post-COVID blood samples from convalescent patients were collected a median of roughly 100 days after diagnosis, with a range of roughly 30 to 170 days. In the convalescent cohort there were six males and four females, among whom were two Hispanic individuals, seven Caucasians, two Asians and one multiracial person. Post-vaccine blood samples were taken a median of approximately 70 days after the second vaccine dose, with a range of roughly 14 to 250 days. The spike-specific CD4+ TCR repertoire was compared before and after mRNA vaccination in approximately ten COVID-19 convalescent patients and a handful of infection-naive healthy vaccine recipients. Control cultures received a CEFX viral epitope pool as the positive control, an HIV-1 Nef peptide pool as the negative control, or no peptide. Culture stimuli were overlapping spike peptide pools from SARS-CoV-2 and from the common cold coronaviruses HCoV-NL63, HCoV-OC43 and HCoV-229E. Each participant got two doses of either the Pfizer-BioNTech BNT162b2 vaccine (n=8) or the Moderna mRNA-1273 vaccine (n=2). Study-wide conclusions, independent of this receptor: Of the vaccine-specific clones found in convalescent patients, nearly all (304 of 307) were mono-reactive for SARS-CoV-2 spike instead of being cross-reactive with common cold coronaviruses. Only a relatively small number of convalescent patients were included in the study, and early timepoints following natural infection were not analyzed. Among convalescent patients, a median about 90% of the SARS-CoV-2-reactive clones seen after vaccination appeared only after vaccination, which suggests priming specific to the vaccine. Although the median number of SARS-CoV-2-reactive clonotypes went up from more than 20 after infection to roughly 40 after vaccination, the increase was not significant.

This clonotype was picked up a small number of times. Its antigen has not been determined. Base qualities are not provided; no much larger clone lies one nucleotide away. V is clipped by 1 base and J by 7 bases, and the sequence between their germline boundaries is 11 bases long. CDR1 SGHDT and CDR2 YYEEEE are derived from the germline V gene. The CDR3 sequence holds 13 residues, the cysteine and phenylalanine included. CDR3 DNA only is kept here, 39 bases in frame from base 1. Receptors were amplified or captured by PCR. TCR sequencing of DNA from cultured CD4+ T cells used the Oncomine TCR Beta short-read assay at the Johns Hopkins FTIC core. Genomic DNA was extracted from the cultured CD4+ T cells with the QIAamp micro DNA kit. The Oncomine TCR Beta libraries from cultured CD4+ T cells were pooled using unique dual indexes and then sequenced on an Illumina iSeq 100. On the study's bioinformatics: Non-productive sequences were filtered out, and CDR3s that did not start with C, did not end with F or W, or were shorter than 7 amino acids were discarded. The MANAFEST web application was used to identify antigen-specific clonotypes by comparing peptide-stimulated wells against reference wells and other culture wells. To be called positive, a clone needed an FDR below 0.05, an odds ratio above 5, and a productive frequency above 0.1% in at least two of three replicate wells. Cross-reactive clonotypes were defined as significantly expanded in both SARS-CoV-2 spike wells and at least one common cold coronavirus spike condition. CDR3 homology was assessed with Levenshtein distances (stringdist) and unrooted phylogenetic trees (ape) in R version 3.6.1. Clones were called with MiXCR by TCRdb after fastp trimmed the public reads at Q25, and only in-frame beta chains were retained. Each entry merges the rows of one CDR3 protein and shows their most common DNA and genes. These V and J calls rely on TCRdb rather than the paper's analysis. This sample lists roughly 16,000 distinct CDR3 sequences; 26% were detected once. Roughly 20% of the sample goes to the ten largest clones.

The treatment or condition label corresponds to: roughly 10-day PBMC culture with coronavirus spike peptide pools or control peptides (ViraFEST assay). To expand antigen-specific T cells with peptide pools and then pick out the expanded clonotypes through TCR sequencing, the study relied on the ViraFEST assay. The positive SARS-CoV-2 PCR tests of the convalescent patients were dated from March to December 2020, before the Alpha, Beta and Delta variants emerged in the United States. Approximately 1.8 million PBMCs per well were cultured in IMDM with about 5% human AB serum and about 9.2 IU/ml IL-2, plus 10 ug/ml peptide pools. Half of the culture medium was replaced with fresh IL-2-containing medium on days 3 and 7. After 10 days of culture, CD4+ T cells were isolated by negative selection using the EasySep CD4+ T cell isolation kit. PBMCs were separated from whole blood using Ficoll-Paque Plus gradient centrifugation and then either used fresh or cryopreserved at -140C. In general, triplicate wells were set up for every culture condition.

Sequenced: cultured CD4+ T cells from blood. The rearranged segments are TRBV5-6 and TRBJ1-2; possibly the D gene is TRBD1, per 6 matching bases. The sequence was obtained from a human donor with COVID-19. The CDR3 region has the sequence CASSLNGGRGYTF. The DNA sequence reads TGTGCCAGCAGCTTGAATGGGGGCCGTGGCTACACCTTC.